The T cell receptor beta chain described here comes from a study of blood T cell repertoires in COVID-19. Assay: immunoSEQ multiplex PCR; the TCRdb copy retains only in-frame clones and omits some. The table shows approximately 350,000 clones, with 80% to 85% occurring only once. CDR1 is MNHEY, CDR2 SVGEGT, per germline. The CDR3 extends over 16 amino acids. V was clipped by 4 bases and J by 8 bases; unmatched bases: 12. Participants were placed into cohorts based on the clinical history they reported. The rearrangement uses TRBV6-2 or TRBV6-3 and TRBJ2-1; TRBD2 matches at 9 bases. Sequencing was performed on PBMCs or T cells enriched from blood (not recorded which). This TCR was sampled from a woman aged 45-65 years who had recovered from COVID-19. The CDR3, as DNA: TGTGCCAGCAGTTCCCCCTTTGCGGGGGGGCCAGATGAGCAGTTCTTC. Translated, it gives CASSSPFAGGPDEQFF.